This TCR beta chain was sequenced for a study of blood T cell repertoires in COVID-19. Turning to the study itself: The samples span acute and convalescent COVID-19 from the United States, Italy and Spain. PBMCs, B-cell-depleted T cells, or T cells provided the cDNA or gDNA that made up the material.

In the original processing: Counts of nucleated cells, estimated from reference gene primer amplification, were obtained. The protocol was immunoSEQ multiplex PCR, while the TCRdb copy is restricted to in-frame clones and leaves out a portion. That table gives V, J and clone size, and the DNA gave D and trimming. The data contain tens of thousands of clones, roughly 90% of them singletons. Trimming took off 7 bases at V and 6 bases at J, with 15 bases between the two ends. Germline CDR1 is MNHEY and CDR2 is SVGAGI. CDR3 length: 13 amino acids. The TCR comes from a human donor in a cohort sampled during active COVID-19. The sequencing input was peripheral blood. This chain uses TRBV6-5 with TRBJ1-2, with a weak D call TRBD1 (5 bases). DNA for the CDR3: TGTGCCAGCACCGAGGCGCAGGGCCATGGCTACACCTTC. This codes for CASTEAQGHGYTF.